The entry below describes one TCR beta chain. It is unclear where the CDR3 begins or ends on the DNA, so no DNA is shown, and the CDR3 is as TCRdb lists it. Two rounds of multiplex PCR amplified TCR beta CDR3 from genomic DNA. Primers were specific to each TRBV and TRBJ gene in first-round PCR. Each CDR3 protein is one row after TCRdb ran MiXCR on the multiplex PCR reads. The repertoire holds approximately 28,000 distinct CDR3 sequences, with about 41% as singletons. Inclusive of both ends, the CDR3 amounts to 17 amino acids. Germline V CDR1 and CDR2: SNHLY, FYNNEI. This sample is part of a study of prognosis after radiotherapy for stage I lung cancer. In the study overall: SBRT radiotherapy comprised 3 to 5 fractions at a biologically effective dose of at least 100 Gy. Stereotactic body radiotherapy was given without concurrent therapy in all patients.

Every patient was node-negative on CT and PET/CT and lacked prior chemotherapy, radiotherapy or other malignancies. The receptor's source is a donor over 45 with non-small cell lung cancer. The chain uses TRBV2 and TRBJ2-7; the D segment call TRBD1 is taken from the table without a DNA check. The material sequenced was PBMCs, taken before or after stereotactic body radiation therapy (not recorded which). The CDR3 here is CASSPMGTSPYACEQYF.